This T cell receptor beta chain came from a study of T cell changes during pregnancy in multiple sclerosis. This clone came up once. Profiled with immunoSEQ multiplex PCR; TCRdb holds only in-frame clones, not every one. The data show about 71,000 clones, 90% to 95% seen once. The TCR comes from a female donor with multiple sclerosis, enrolled in a pregnancy study. Material: CD8+ T cells from peripheral blood mononuclear cells, obtained before pregnancy.

The DNA for the CDR3 is TGTGCCAGCAGTTACGGACAGGGGGGAGTCGAGCAGTACTTC. It is translated as CASSYGQGGVEQYF. This rearrangement joins TRBV6-5 to TRBJ2-7, with 10 bases fitting TRBD1. V shed 2 bases and J 6 bases; nucleotides not matched to a gene: 4. Germline CDR1 reads MNHEY; CDR2 reads SVGAGI. This CDR3 has 14 amino acids.